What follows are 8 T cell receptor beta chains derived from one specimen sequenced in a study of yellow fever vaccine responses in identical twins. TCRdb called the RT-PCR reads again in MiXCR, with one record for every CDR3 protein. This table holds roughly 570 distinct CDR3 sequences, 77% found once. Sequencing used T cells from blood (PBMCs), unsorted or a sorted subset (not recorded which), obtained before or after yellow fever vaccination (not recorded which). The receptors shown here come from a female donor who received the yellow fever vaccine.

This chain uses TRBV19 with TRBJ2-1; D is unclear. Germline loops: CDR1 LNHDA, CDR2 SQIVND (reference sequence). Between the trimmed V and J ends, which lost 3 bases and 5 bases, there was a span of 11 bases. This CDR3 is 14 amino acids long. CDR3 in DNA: TGTGCCAGTAGTATCCCTGCTATAGACAATGAGCAGTTCTTC. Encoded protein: CASSIPAIDNEQFF. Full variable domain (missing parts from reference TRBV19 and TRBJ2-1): DGGITQSPKYLFRKEGQNVTLSCEQNLNHDAMYWYRQDPGQGLRLIYYSQIVNDFQKGDIAEGYSVSREKKESFPLTVTSAQKNPTAFYLCASSIPAIDNEQFFGPGTRLTVL.

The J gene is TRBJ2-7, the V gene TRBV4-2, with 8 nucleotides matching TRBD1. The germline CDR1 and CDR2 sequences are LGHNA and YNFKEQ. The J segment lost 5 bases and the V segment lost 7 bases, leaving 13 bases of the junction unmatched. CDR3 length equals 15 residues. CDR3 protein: CASTIYRGFGNEQYF. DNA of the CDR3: TGTGCCAGCACCATCTACAGGGGGTTTGGGAACGAGCAGTACTTC.

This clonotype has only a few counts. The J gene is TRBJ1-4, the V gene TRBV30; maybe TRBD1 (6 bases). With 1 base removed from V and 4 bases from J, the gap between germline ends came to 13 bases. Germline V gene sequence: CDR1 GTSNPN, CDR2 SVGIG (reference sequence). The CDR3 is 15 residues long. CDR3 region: CAWSDPGQSNEKLFF. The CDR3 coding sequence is TGTGCCTGGAGTGACCCCGGACAGAGTAATGAAAAACTGTTTTTT.

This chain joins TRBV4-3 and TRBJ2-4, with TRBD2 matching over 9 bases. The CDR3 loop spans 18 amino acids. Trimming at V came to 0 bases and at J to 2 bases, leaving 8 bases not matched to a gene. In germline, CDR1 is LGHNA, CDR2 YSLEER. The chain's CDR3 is CASSQDDGGRATKNIQYF. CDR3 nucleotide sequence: TGCGCCAGCAGCCAAGATGACGGCGGGAGGGCGACCAAAAACATTCAGTACTTC.

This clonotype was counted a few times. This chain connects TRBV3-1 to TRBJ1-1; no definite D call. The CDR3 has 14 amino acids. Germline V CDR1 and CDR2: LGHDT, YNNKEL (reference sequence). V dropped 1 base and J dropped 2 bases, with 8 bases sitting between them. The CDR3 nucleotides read TGTGCCAGCAGCCAAGTAGGCGGTAACACTGAAGCTTTCTTT. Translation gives CASSQVGGNTEAFF.

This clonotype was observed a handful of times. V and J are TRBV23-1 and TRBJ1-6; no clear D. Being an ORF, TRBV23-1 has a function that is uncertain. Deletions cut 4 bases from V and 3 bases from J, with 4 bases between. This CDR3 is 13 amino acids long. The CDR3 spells CASSRNYNSPLHF. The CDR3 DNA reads TGCGCCAGCAGTCGGAACTATAATTCACCCCTCCACTTT.

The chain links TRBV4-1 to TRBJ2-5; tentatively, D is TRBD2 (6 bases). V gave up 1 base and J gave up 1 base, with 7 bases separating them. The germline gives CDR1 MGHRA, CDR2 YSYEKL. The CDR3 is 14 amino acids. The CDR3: CASSQVGGQETQYF. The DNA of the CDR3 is TGCGCCAGCAGCCAAGTGGGGGGCCAAGAGACCCAGTACTTC.

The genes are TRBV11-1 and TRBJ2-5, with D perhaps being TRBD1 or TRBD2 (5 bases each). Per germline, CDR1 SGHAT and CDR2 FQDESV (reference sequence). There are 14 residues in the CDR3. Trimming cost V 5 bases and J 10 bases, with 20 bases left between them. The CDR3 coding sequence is TGTGCCAGCAGCACCTATTTCGGGGCCTATGTCCAGTACTTC. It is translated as CASSTYFGAYVQYF.